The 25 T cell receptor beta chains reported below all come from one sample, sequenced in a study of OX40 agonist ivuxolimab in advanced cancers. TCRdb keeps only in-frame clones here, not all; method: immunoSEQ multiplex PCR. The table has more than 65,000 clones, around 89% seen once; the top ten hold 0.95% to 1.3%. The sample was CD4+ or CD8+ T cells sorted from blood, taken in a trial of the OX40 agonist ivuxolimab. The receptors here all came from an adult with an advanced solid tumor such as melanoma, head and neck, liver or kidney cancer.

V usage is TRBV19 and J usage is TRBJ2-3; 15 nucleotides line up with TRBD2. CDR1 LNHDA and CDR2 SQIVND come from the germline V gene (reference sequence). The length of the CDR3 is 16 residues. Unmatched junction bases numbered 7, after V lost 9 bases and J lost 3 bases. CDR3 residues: CASARTSGGETDTQYF. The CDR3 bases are TGTGCCAGCGCAAGGACTAGCGGGGGGGAAACAGATACGCAGTATTTT. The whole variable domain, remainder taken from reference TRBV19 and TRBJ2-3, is DGGITQSPKYLFRKEGQNVTLSCEQNLNHDAMYWYRQDPGQGLRLIYYSQIVNDFQKGDIAEGYSVSREKKESFPLTVTSAQKNPTAFYLCASARTSGGETDTQYFGPGTRLTVL.

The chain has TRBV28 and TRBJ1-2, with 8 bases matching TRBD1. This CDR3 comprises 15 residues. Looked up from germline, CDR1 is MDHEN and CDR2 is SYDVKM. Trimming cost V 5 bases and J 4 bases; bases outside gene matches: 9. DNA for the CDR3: TGTGCCAGCAGTCCGCGGGACAGGCTGGGCTATGGCTACACCTTC. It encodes CASSPRDRLGYGYTF.

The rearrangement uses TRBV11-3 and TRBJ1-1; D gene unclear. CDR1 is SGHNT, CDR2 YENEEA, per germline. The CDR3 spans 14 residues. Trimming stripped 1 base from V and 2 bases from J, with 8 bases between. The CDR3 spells CASSLGASNTEAFF. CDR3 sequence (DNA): TGTGCCAGCAGCTTAGGGGCTTCAAACACTGAAGCTTTCTTT.

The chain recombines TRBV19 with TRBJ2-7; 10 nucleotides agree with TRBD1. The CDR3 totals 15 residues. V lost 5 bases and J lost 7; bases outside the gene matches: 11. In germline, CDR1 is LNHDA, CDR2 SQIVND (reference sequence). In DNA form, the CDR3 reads TGTGCCAGTAGTTCTCAGCGACAGGGGGCGCGGGAGCAGTACTTC. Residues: CASSSQRQGAREQYF.

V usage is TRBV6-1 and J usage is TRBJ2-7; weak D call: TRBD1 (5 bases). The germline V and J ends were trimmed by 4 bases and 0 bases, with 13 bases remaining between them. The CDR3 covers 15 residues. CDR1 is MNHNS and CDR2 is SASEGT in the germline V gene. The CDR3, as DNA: TGTGCCAGCAGTGCCGCTCAGGGCGGCTCCTACGAGCAGTACTTC. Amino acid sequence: CASSAAQGGSYEQYF.

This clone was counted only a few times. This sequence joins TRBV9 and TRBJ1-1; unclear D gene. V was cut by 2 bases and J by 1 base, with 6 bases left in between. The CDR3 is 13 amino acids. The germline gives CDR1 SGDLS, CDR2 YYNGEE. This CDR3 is CASSVTGNTEAFF. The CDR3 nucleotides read TGTGCCAGCAGCGTCACGGGGAACACTGAAGCTTTCTTT.

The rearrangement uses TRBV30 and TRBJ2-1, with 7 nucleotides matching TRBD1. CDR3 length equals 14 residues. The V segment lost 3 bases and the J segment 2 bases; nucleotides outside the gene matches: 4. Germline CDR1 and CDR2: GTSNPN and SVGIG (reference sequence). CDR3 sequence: CAWRTQGAYNEQFF. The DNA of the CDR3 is TGTGCCTGGAGAACGCAGGGGGCCTACAATGAGCAGTTCTTC.

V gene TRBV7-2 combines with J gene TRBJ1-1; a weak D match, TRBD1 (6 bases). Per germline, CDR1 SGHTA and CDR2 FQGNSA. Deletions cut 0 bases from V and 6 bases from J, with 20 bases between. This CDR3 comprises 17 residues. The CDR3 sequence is CASSLAPAGVRDSEAFF. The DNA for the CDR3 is TGTGCCAGCAGCTTAGCGCCGGCAGGGGTGAGAGATTCTGAAGCTTTCTTT.

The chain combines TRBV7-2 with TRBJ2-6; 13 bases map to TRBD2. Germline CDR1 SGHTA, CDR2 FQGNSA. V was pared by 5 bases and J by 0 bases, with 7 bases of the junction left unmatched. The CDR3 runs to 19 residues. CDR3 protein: CASSSGTSGISSGANVLTF. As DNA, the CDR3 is TGTGCCAGCAGCAGCGGGACTAGCGGGATAAGCTCTGGGGCCAACGTCCTGACTTTC.

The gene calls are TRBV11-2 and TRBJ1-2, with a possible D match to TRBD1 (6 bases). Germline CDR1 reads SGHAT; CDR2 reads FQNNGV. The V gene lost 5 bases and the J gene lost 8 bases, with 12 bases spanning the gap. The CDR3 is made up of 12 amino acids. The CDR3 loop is CASSQSGDGYTF. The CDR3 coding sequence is TGTGCCAGCAGCCAATCAGGGGACGGCTACACCTTC.

CDR3 protein: CASSPAGVAVTQYF. As DNA, the CDR3 is TGCGCCAGCAGCCCCGCAGGGGTAGCGGTTACGCAGTATTTT. V gene TRBV10-1 combines with J gene TRBJ2-3; D tentatively reads TRBD1 or TRBD2 (6 bases each). Germline V gene lookup returns CDR1 WNHNN and CDR2 SYGVQD (reference sequence). CDR3 size: 14 residues. V shed 6 bases and J shed 8 bases, with 18 bases lying between them.

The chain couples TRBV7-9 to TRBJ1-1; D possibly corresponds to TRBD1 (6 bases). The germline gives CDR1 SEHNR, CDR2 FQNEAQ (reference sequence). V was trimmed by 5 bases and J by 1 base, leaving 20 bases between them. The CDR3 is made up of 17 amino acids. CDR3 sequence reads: CASSRRFVGGTNTEAFF. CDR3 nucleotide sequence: TGTGCCAGCAGCCGCCGCTTCGTAGGGGGAACGAACACTGAAGCTTTCTTT. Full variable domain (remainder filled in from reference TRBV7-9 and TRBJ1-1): DTGVSQNPRHKITKRGQNVTFRCDPISEHNRLYWYRQTLGQGPEFLTYFQNEAQLEKSRLLSDRFSAERPKGSFSTLEIQRTEQGDSAMYLCASSRRFVGGTNTEAFFGQGTRLTVV.

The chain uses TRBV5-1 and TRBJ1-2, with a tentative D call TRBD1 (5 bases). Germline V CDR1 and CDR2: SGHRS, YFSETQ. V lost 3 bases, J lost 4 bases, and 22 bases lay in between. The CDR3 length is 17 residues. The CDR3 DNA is TGCGCCAGCAGCTGGGCGACCGACAGCCTCTATTTCTATGGCTACACCTTC. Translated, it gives CASSWATDSLYFYGYTF.

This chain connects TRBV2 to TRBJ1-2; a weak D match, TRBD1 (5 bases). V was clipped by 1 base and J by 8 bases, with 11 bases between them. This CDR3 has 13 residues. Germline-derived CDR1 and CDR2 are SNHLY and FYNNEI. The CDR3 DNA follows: TGTGCCAGCAGTGAAGGGAGGGGAGGAGGCTACACCTTC. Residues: CASSEGRGGGYTF.

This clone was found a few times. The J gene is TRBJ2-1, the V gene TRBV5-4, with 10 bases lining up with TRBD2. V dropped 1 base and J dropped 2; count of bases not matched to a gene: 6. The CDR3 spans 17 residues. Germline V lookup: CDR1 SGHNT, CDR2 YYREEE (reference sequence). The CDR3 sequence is CASSLLGLAGAYNEQFF. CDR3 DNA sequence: TGTGCCAGCAGCTTGCTTGGTCTAGCGGGGGCCTACAATGAGCAGTTCTTC.

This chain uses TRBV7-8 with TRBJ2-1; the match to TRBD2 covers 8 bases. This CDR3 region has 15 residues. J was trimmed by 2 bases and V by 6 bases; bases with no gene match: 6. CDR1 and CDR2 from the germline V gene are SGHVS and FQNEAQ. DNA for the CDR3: TGTGCCAGCAGTATAGGACTAGCCACCTACAATGAGCAGTTCTTC. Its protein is CASSIGLATYNEQFF.

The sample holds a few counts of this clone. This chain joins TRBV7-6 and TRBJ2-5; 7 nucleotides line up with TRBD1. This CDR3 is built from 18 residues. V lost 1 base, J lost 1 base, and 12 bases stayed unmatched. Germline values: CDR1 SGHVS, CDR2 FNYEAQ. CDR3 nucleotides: TGTGCCAGCAGCTTAGGGTTATATGGGTCAGGGGGCCAAGAGACCCAGTACTTC. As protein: CASSLGLYGSGGQETQYF.

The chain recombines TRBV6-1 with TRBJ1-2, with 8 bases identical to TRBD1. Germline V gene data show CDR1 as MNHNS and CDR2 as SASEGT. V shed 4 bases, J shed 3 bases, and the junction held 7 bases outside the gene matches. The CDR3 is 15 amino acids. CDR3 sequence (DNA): TGTGCCAGCAGTGGACGCGGACAGGGACACTATGGCTACACCTTC. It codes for CASSGRGQGHYGYTF.

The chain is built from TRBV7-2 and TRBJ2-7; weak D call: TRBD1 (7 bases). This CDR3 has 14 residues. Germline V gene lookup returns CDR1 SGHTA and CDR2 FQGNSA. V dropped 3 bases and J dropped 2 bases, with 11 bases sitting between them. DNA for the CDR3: TGTGCCAGCAGCTTGGAGGGGGCGGCCTACGAGCAGTACTTC. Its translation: CASSLEGAAYEQYF.

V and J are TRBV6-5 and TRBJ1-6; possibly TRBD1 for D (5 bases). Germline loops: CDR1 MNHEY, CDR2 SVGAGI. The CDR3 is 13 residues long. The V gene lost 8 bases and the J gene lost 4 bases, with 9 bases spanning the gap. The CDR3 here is CASGGGYNSPLHF. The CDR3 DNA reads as TGTGCCAGCGGGGGGGGTTATAATTCACCCCTCCACTTT.

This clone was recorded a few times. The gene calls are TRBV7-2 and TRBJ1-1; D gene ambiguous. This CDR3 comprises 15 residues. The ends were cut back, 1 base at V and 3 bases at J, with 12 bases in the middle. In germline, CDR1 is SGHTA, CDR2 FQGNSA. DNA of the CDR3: TGTGCCAGCAGCTTAGACGGCGAGGGCTACACTGAAGCTTTCTTT. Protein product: CASSLDGEGYTEAFF.

The CDR3 reads CASSLDSGNTIYF. The DNA for the CDR3 is TGCGCCAGCAGCTTGGACTCTGGAAACACCATATATTTT. The gene calls are TRBV5-1 and TRBJ1-3; the D is unclear. CDR3 length equals 13 residues. The V end was cut by 0 bases, the J end by 0 bases, with 1 base between. Germline V CDR1 and CDR2: SGHRS, YFSETQ.

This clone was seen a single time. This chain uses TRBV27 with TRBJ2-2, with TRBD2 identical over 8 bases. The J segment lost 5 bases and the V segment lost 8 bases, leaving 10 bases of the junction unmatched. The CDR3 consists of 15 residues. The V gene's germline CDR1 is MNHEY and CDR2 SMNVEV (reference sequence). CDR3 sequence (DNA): TGTGCCAGCTCGCCGGGGCAGCGGGGGACCGGGGAGCTGTTTTTT. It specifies CASSPGQRGTGELFF.

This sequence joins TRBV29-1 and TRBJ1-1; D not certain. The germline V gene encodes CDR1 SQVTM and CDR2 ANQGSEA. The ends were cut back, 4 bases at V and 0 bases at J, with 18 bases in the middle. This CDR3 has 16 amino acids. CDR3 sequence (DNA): TGCAGCGTTGGTCTAGGACGGCGAATCATGAACACTGAAGCTTTCTTT. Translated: CSVGLGRRIMNTEAFF.

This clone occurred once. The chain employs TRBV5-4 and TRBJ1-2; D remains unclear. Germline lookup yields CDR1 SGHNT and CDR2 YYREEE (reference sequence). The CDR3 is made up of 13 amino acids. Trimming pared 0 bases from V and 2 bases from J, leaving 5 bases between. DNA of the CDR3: TGTGCCAGCAGCTTGGACAAAAACTATGGCTACACCTTC. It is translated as CASSLDKNYGYTF.